This TCR beta chain was captured in a study of T cell changes during pregnancy in multiple sclerosis. The CDR3 length is 13 residues. The germline CDR1 and CDR2 sequences are SNHLY and FYNNEI. V shed 6 bases, J shed 6 bases, and the junction held 4 bases outside the gene matches. Libraries were prepared by immunoSEQ multiplex PCR; TCRdb keeps only in-frame clonotypes and omits some of them. Counted here are tens of thousands of clones, about 94% occurring once; the ten biggest clones make up over 2%. The material was peripheral blood, obtained in the third trimester of pregnancy. V usage is TRBV2 and J usage is TRBJ1-2, with 10 bases that match TRBD1. This receptor was taken from a female donor with multiple sclerosis, enrolled in a pregnancy study. CDR3 in amino acids: CASRGQGGHGYTF. The CDR3 bases are TGTGCCAGCAGAGGACAGGGGGGACATGGCTACACCTTC.